The present entry profiles one T cell receptor (beta chain) with its context. Its target is unknown. The record originates from a study of a mutant IDH1 vaccine in newly diagnosed glioma. Study information: In weeks 1, 3, 5, 7, 11, 15, 19 and 23, patients were vaccinated. Patients began vaccination 4-6 weeks after radiotherapy alone, or with temozolomide cycles. Patients were pretreated with radiotherapy, temozolomide, or both, mostly both.

Sample time point: week 23, last vaccination. Every vaccination contained 300 ug of the mutant IDH1 20-mer peptide and was paired with topical imiquimod. Measured with immunoSEQ multiplex PCR; TCRdb has only the in-frame clones, and not every one. The sample gives tens of thousands of clones, over 70% of which show up once; around 1.5% is in the top ten. CDR3 length: 12 residues. Trimming pared 8 bases from V and 2 bases from J, leaving 10 bases between. Germline V gene data show CDR1 as MNHEY and CDR2 as SVGAGI. The receptor's source is a man aged 35-49 years with glioma. The sample in question was PBMCs, obtained from a glioma patient whose treatment included an IDH1 peptide vaccine. The chain carries TRBV6-5 and TRBJ2-7; D may be TRBD1 (6 bases). Here the CDR3 DNA reads TGTGCCAGCCGGGACACAACCTACGAGCAGTACTTC. It specifies CASRDTTYEQYF.